The 32 T cell receptor beta chains below come from one sample, sequenced in a study of blood T cells in healthy people across ages. A second PCR of roughly 7 to 11 cycles used a sample-barcoded 5' primer and a J-beta primer mix. TCRdb used MiXCR to reprocess the 5' RACE reads, holding one entry per CDR3 protein. Here the sample spans 450,000 to 700,000 distinct CDR3 sequences, 27% being singletons. Sequencing input: blood. These receptor sequences come from a woman aged 70-85 years in good health.

V gene TRBV6-2 or TRBV6-3 combines with J gene TRBJ2-1; 11 bases agree with TRBD2. Germline lookup yields CDR1 MNHEY and CDR2 SVGEGT. This CDR3 spans 22 amino acids. The trim removed 4 bases at V and 0 bases at J, leaving 20 bases unmatched. The CDR3: CASSSPPWASGRFTSSYNEQFF. The CDR3 nucleotides read TGTGCCAGCAGTTCCCCCCCGTGGGCTAGCGGGAGGTTTACGAGCTCCTACAATGAGCAGTTCTTC.

The chain combines TRBV29-1 with TRBJ2-3, with 8 bases fitting TRBD1. The germline CDR1 and CDR2 sequences are SQVTM and ANQGSEA. The trim removed 7 bases at V and 9 bases at J, leaving 15 bases unmatched. The CDR3 is 14 residues long. The CDR3 nucleotides are TGCAGCGCCGTGCCGGGACAGGCCCTAAGAACGCAGTATTTT. This sequence encodes CSAVPGQALRTQYF.

This chain uses TRBV6-5 with TRBJ1-2, with 8 positions matching TRBD1. V gave up 7 bases and J gave up 8 bases; unmatched junction bases: 9. The length of the CDR3 is 13 residues. In germline, CDR1 is MNHEY, CDR2 SVGAGI. The CDR3 DNA sequence: TGTGCCAGCATGACAGGGGAAAGGCGCGGCTACACCTTC. Protein product: CASMTGERRGYTF.

The J gene is TRBJ2-7, the V gene TRBV6-5; the D is unclear. The assigned J gene may be wrong: the sequence end matches TRBJ2-1 better. This CDR3 contains 12 residues. The V gene's germline CDR1 is MNHEY and CDR2 SVGAGI. In DNA form, the CDR3 reads TGTGCCAGCAGTTACCCTTCCAATGAGCAGTTCTTC. It is translated as CASSYPSNEQFF.

The CDR3 sequence: CASSLGGPAGANVLTF. CDR3 nucleotides: TGTGCCAGCAGCTTGGGAGGCCCCGCTGGGGCCAACGTCCTGACTTTC. The chain is built from TRBV5-6 and TRBJ2-6; D is unclear. The CDR3 runs to 16 residues. The V end was cut by 0 bases, the J end by 2 bases, with 9 bases between. Per the germline V gene, CDR1 is SGHDT and CDR2 is YYEEEE. The full variable domain, its missing parts supplied by reference TRBV5-6 and TRBJ2-6, is DAGVTQSPTHLIKTRGQQVTLRCSPKSGHDTVSWYQQALGQGPQFIFQYYEEEERQRGNFPDRFSGHQFPNYSSELNVNALLLGDSALYLCASSLGGPAGANVLTFGAGSRLTVL.

This clonotype was counted a few times. The chain employs TRBV7-9 and TRBJ2-1; D is uncertain. CDR1 and CDR2 (germline): SEHNR, FQNEAQ (reference sequence). Trimming took 1 base from V and 0 from J, leaving 10 bases between them. CDR3 length: 16 amino acids. CDR3 region: CASSLVGKPSYNEQFF. The CDR3 DNA follows: TGTGCCAGCAGCTTAGTTGGAAAACCCTCCTACAATGAGCAGTTCTTC.

The chain carries TRBV2 and TRBJ2-7; perhaps D is TRBD1 or TRBD2 (5 bases each). The germline V gene encodes CDR1 SNHLY and CDR2 FYNNEI. The CDR3 has 12 residues. V lost 8 bases and J lost 6, with 14 bases in between. CDR3 DNA sequence: TGTGCCAGCCTCTTGACCGGGGCCGAGCAGTACTTC. Translation: CASLLTGAEQYF.

This clonotype was seen only a few times. The V call is TRBV20-1, the J call TRBJ2-3, with unresolved D. The CDR3 runs 11 residues. Germline CDR1 reads DFQATT; CDR2 reads SNEGSKA (reference sequence). Trimming took 1 base from V and 6 from J, leaving 5 bases between them. CDR3 loop: CSARAGDTQYF. CDR3 nucleotide sequence: TGCAGTGCTAGAGCTGGGGATACGCAGTATTTT.

This clonotype has only a few counts. The genes are TRBV18 and TRBJ2-7; the match to TRBD2 covers 12 bases. J lost 0 bases, V lost 4 bases, and 1 base had no gene match. Germline assignment: CDR1 KGHSH and CDR2 LQKENI. The CDR3 is 15 amino acids. The CDR3 sequence is CASSRTSGASYEQYF. The CDR3 DNA is TGTGCCAGCTCACGGACTAGCGGGGCCTCCTACGAGCAGTACTTC. Looking up the rest from reference TRBV18 and TRBJ2-7 gives the full variable domain: NAGVMQNPRHLVRRRGQEARLRCSPMKGHSHVYWYRQLPEEGLKFMVYLQKENIIDESGMPKERFSAEFPKEGPSILRIQQVVRGDSAAYFCASSRTSGASYEQYFGPGTRLTVT.

With respect to this clonotype: Since a much larger clone is just one base distant, this may be a read error. The J gene is TRBJ2-1, the V gene TRBV10-3, with a weak D call TRBD1 (6 bases). V lost 6 bases to trimming and J lost 6 bases, with 21 bases between them. There are 16 residues in the CDR3. Germline CDR1 reads ENHRY; CDR2 reads SYGVKD. CDR3 in amino acids: CAIRPTGTTRFNEQFF. CDR3 DNA: TGTGCCATCAGGCCAACAGGGACAACTAGGTTCAATGAGCAGTTCTTC.

The chain employs TRBV9 and TRBJ2-1; the D is unclear. The CDR3 is 14 amino acids. Trimming removed 0 bases at V and 3 bases at J, with 7 bases between. Germline CDR1 reads SGDLS; CDR2 reads YYNGEE. The DNA of the CDR3 is TGTGCCAGCAGCGTAGACCTCCACTACAATGAGCAGTTCTTC. Protein sequence: CASSVDLHYNEQFF.

The CDR3 loop reads CASSQDLASRYNEQFF. CDR3 nucleotide sequence: TGCGCCAGCAGCCAAGATTTGGCTAGCAGATACAATGAGCAGTTCTTC. The V and J genes are TRBV4-3 and TRBJ2-1; TRBD2 might be the D (5 bases). CDR3 length: 16 residues. Trimming took off 0 bases at V and 4 bases at J, with 13 bases between the two ends. The germline V gene has CDR1 LGHNA and CDR2 YSLEER.

This chain links TRBV7-3 with TRBJ2-5; 8 bases agree with TRBD1. There are 18 residues in the CDR3. The germline V gene has CDR1 SGHTA and CDR2 FQGTGA. V shed 1 base and J 1 base; nucleotides not matched to a gene: 11. DNA of the CDR3: TGTGCCAGCAGCTTAAGGTCTCCGGGGGACAGGACCCAAGAGACCCAGTACTTC. Translated, it gives CASSLRSPGDRTQETQYF.

This clonotype turned up a few times. The chain links TRBV25-1 to TRBJ1-2; TRBD1 might be the D (5 bases). The CDR3 runs 13 residues. The ends were cut back, 2 bases at V and 5 bases at J, with 9 bases in the middle. Germline assignment: CDR1 MGHDK and CDR2 SYGVNS. In DNA, the CDR3 is TGTGCCAGCAGTGAAGGGTGGGGGTATGGCTACACCTTC. Translation gives CASSEGWGYGYTF.

In this sample, this clonotype turned up many times. This chain uses TRBV6-6 with TRBJ1-2; no definite D call. Germline V lookup: CDR1 MNHNY, CDR2 SVGAGI (reference sequence). The CDR3 is 12 residues long. V was shortened by 5 bases and J by 2 bases, with 6 bases between the two germline ends. This CDR3 is CASSPENYGYTF. The CDR3, as DNA: TGTGCCAGCAGTCCCGAGAACTATGGCTACACCTTC.

The CDR3 protein is CASSMGGPYNSPLHF. The CDR3 DNA reads TGTGCCAGTAGTATGGGGGGACCATATAATTCACCCCTCCACTTT. The chain combines TRBV19 with TRBJ1-6; a possible D gene is TRBD1 (5 bases). The germline V gene encodes CDR1 LNHDA and CDR2 SQIVND (reference sequence). V was cut by 3 bases and J by 4 bases, with 10 bases left in between. The CDR3 is 15 amino acids.

This clonotype was detected many times. This chain uses TRBV6-5 with TRBJ1-4, with TRBD1 identical over 10 bases. The CDR3 runs 11 residues. V lost 6 bases, J lost 13 bases, and 2 bases stayed unmatched. The germline CDR1 and CDR2 sequences are MNHEY and SVGAGI. The CDR3 DNA follows: TGTGCCAGCAGGGACAGGGGGAGACTGTTTTTT. Protein: CASRDRGRLFF.

CDR3 amino acids: CASSPGQGAAEAFF. DNA of the CDR3: TGTGCCAGCAGCCCAGGACAGGGGGCCGCTGAAGCTTTCTTT. This rearrangement joins TRBV7-9 to TRBJ1-1; 11 bases match TRBD1. The V and J ends lost 5 bases and 6 bases, in that order; junction bases with no gene match: 5. Per germline, CDR1 SEHNR and CDR2 FQNEAQ (reference sequence). This CDR3 has 14 residues.

In its sample, this clonotype was seen a few times. This sequence joins TRBV6-2 or TRBV6-3 and TRBJ2-1; the D gene is possibly TRBD2 (5 bases). The V end was cut by 5 bases, the J end by 0 bases, with 11 bases between. Looked up from germline, CDR1 is MNHEY and CDR2 is SVGEGT. The CDR3 is made up of 15 amino acids. CDR3 nucleotides: TGTGCCAGCAGTCCGGGGTTTCACTCCTACAATGAGCAGTTCTTC. This translates into CASSPGFHSYNEQFF.

This clonotype was recorded a few times. The chain employs TRBV29-1 and TRBJ2-7; 8 bases line up with TRBD1. After removal of 4 bases from V and 2 bases from J, the junction contained 1 base not matched to a gene. Germline assignment: CDR1 SQVTM and CDR2 ANQGSEA. This CDR3 is built from 12 residues. The CDR3 loop reads CSVAGGPYEQYF. For the CDR3, the DNA is TGCAGCGTTGCAGGGGGCCCCTACGAGCAGTACTTC.

The V gene is TRBV20-1, the J gene TRBJ2-3; D may be TRBD2 (6 bases). CDR1 DFQATT and CDR2 SNEGSKA come from the germline V gene (reference sequence). V was clipped by 3 bases and J by 1 base, with 11 bases between them. This CDR3 has 14 amino acids. The CDR3 nucleotides are TGCAGTGCTAGCACGGGAGCGGGCACAGATACGCAGTATTTT. Its protein is CSASTGAGTDTQYF.

This clonotype appeared a few times. The chain recombines TRBV24-1 with TRBJ2-1, with 9 nucleotides matching TRBD1. The tail of the sequence fits TRBJ2-5 better, so the J call may be wrong. CDR1 is KGHDR, CDR2 SFDVKD, per germline. The CDR3 has 15 amino acids. CDR3 nucleotide sequence: TGTGCCACCAGTGATTACAGGGGGCAGGGCGAGACCCAGTACTTC. Its protein product is CATSDYRGQGETQYF.

The V and J genes are TRBV29-1 and TRBJ2-4; D gene unclear. Trimming shortened V by 2 bases and J by 0 bases, and 14 bases separated the two germline ends. The CDR3 is made up of 16 amino acids. Germline assignment: CDR1 SQVTM and CDR2 ANQGSEA. The CDR3 nucleotides are TGCAGCGTTGAATGGGTCACGCCATTAGCCAAAAACATTCAGTACTTC. Translated: CSVEWVTPLAKNIQYF.

This clonotype was seen a few times. J is TRBJ2-5 and V is TRBV9, with TRBD1 matching over 7 bases. Germline V gene data show CDR1 as SGDLS and CDR2 as YYNGEE. The length of the CDR3 is 17 residues. The V and J ends lost 0 bases and 0 bases, in that order; junction bases with no gene match: 8. In nucleotides, the CDR3 is TGTGCCAGCAGCGTAGGGGGGACAGTTATGTACCAAGAGACCCAGTACTTC. As protein: CASSVGGTVMYQETQYF.

The rearrangement joins TRBV12-3 or TRBV12-4 to TRBJ2-1; 8 nucleotides agree with TRBD1. This CDR3 region has 15 residues. The V and J ends lost 5 bases and 6 bases, in that order; junction bases with no gene match: 9. CDR3 DNA: TGTGCCAGCAGTCAGGGGACAGGCTCGCGCAATGAGCAGTTCTTC. Translation: CASSQGTGSRNEQFF.

This clonotype appeared many times. The V and J genes are TRBV7-9 and TRBJ2-1, with 13 nucleotides matching TRBD2. The V gene end was trimmed by 1 base and the J gene end by 7 bases; junction bases not matched to a gene: 4. The CDR3 covers 16 residues. CDR1 and CDR2 (germline): SEHNR, FQNEAQ (reference sequence). CDR3 bases: TGTGCCAGCAGCTTAGGACTAGCGGGGGGCCCTAATGAGCAGTTCTTC. Protein sequence: CASSLGLAGGPNEQFF. The entire variable domain, with the rest obtained from reference TRBV7-9 and TRBJ2-1, is as follows: DTGVSQNPRHKITKRGQNVTFRCDPISEHNRLYWYRQTLGQGPEFLTYFQNEAQLEKSRLLSDRFSAERPKGSFSTLEIQRTEQGDSAMYLCASSLGLAGGPNEQFFGPGTRLTVL.

This clonotype has only a few counts. The chain has TRBV18 and TRBJ2-1; unclear D gene. The J call may be in error: the DNA end matches TRBJ2-5 better. CDR1 KGHSH and CDR2 LQKENI come from the germline V gene. The CDR3 sequence is 14 residues long. For the CDR3, the DNA is TGTGCCAGCTCACCACCGTCGTTAGAGGAGACCCAGTACTTC. Translated: CASSPPSLEETQYF.

DNA for the CDR3: TGTGCCAGCAGCCGGGGAGTCAGGAATGAAAAACTGTTTTTT. Translated: CASSRGVRNEKLFF. This chain joins TRBV6-1 and TRBJ1-4; D remains unclear. This CDR3 region has 14 residues. V lost 6 bases and J lost 5, with 13 bases in between. The germline gives CDR1 MNHNS, CDR2 SASEGT.

The chain uses TRBV9 and TRBJ2-1; a weak D match, TRBD1 (5 bases). V dropped 0 bases and J dropped 2 bases, with 9 bases sitting between them. The germline V gene has CDR1 SGDLS and CDR2 YYNGEE. The CDR3 runs to 15 residues. The DNA for the CDR3 is TGTGCCAGCAGCGTAGCCAGGGCCCCCTACAATGAGCAGTTCTTC. Residues: CASSVARAPYNEQFF.

This clonotype was seen a few times. J is TRBJ1-4 and V is TRBV29-1, with 7 positions matching TRBD1. This CDR3 spans 13 amino acids. The germline gives CDR1 SQVTM, CDR2 ANQGSEA. J lost 4 bases, V lost 3 bases, and 2 bases had no gene match. DNA of the CDR3: TGCAGCGTTGAGGCAGGGGGTAATGAAAAACTGTTTTTT. This encodes CSVEAGGNEKLFF.

This clonotype was counted between two and nine times. The CDR3, as DNA: TGTGCCAGCAGCTTAAGGGTGGGCAACACCGGGGAGCTGTTTTTT. Protein sequence: CASSLRVGNTGELFF. This chain joins TRBV7-2 and TRBJ2-2; D is unclear. Trimming stripped 2 bases from V and 2 bases from J, with 9 bases between. CDR1 is SGHTA, CDR2 FQGNSA, per germline. This CDR3 is 15 amino acids long. The whole variable domain, remainder taken from reference TRBV7-2 and TRBJ2-2, is GAGVSQSPSNKVTEKGKDVELRCDPISGHTALYWYRQSLGQGLEFLIYFQGNSAPDKSGLPSDRFSAERTGGSVSTLTIQRTQQEDSAVYLCASSLRVGNTGELFFGEGSRLTVL.

The chain couples TRBV20-1 to TRBJ1-5, with D unresolved. The V gene lost 3 bases and the J gene lost 2 bases, with 17 bases spanning the gap. This CDR3 has 16 residues. The germline V gene encodes CDR1 DFQATT and CDR2 SNEGSKA (reference sequence). CDR3 protein: CSASSLLLVGNQPQHF. In DNA form, the CDR3 reads TGCAGTGCTAGTAGTCTGCTCTTGGTGGGCAATCAGCCCCAGCATTTT.